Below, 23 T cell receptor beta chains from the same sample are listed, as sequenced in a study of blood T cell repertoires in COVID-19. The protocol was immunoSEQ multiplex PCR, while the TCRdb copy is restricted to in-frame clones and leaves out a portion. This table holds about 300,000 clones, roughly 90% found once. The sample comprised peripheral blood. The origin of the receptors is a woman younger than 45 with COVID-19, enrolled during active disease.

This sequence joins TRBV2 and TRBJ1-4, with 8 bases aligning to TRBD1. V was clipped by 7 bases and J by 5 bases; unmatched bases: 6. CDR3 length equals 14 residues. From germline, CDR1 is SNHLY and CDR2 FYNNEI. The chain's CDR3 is CASTGTGRNEKLFF. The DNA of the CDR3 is TGTGCCAGCACCGGGACAGGCAGAAATGAAAAACTGTTTTTT.

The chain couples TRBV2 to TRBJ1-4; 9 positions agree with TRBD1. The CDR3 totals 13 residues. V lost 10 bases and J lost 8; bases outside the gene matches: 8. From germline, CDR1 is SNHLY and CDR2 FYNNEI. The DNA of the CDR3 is TGTGCCACCCGGACAGGGGTAGAGGAAAAACTGTTTTTT. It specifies CATRTGVEEKLFF.

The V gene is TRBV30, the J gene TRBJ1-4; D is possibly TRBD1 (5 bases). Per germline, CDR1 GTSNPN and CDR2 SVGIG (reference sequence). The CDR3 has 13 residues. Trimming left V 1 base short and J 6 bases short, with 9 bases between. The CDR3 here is CAWSGQGDEKLFF. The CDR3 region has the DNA TGTGCCTGGAGTGGGCAGGGCGATGAAAAACTGTTTTTT.

The CDR3 reads CASSLRGTVNTEAFF. CDR3 DNA sequence: TGTGCCAGCAGCTTAAGAGGGACAGTCAACACTGAAGCTTTCTTT. The chain couples TRBV11-2 to TRBJ1-1, with TRBD1 identical over 7 bases. Trimming at V came to 2 bases and at J to 2 bases, leaving 5 bases not matched to a gene. The CDR3 runs 15 residues. Germline V gene sequence: CDR1 SGHAT, CDR2 FQNNGV. The variable domain in full, with the rest retrieved from reference TRBV11-2 and TRBJ1-1, is EAGVAQSPRYKIIEKRQSVAFWCNPISGHATLYWYQQILGQGPKLLIQFQNNGVVDDSQLPKDRFSAERLKGVDSTLKIQPAKLEDSAVYLCASSLRGTVNTEAFFGQGTRLTVV.

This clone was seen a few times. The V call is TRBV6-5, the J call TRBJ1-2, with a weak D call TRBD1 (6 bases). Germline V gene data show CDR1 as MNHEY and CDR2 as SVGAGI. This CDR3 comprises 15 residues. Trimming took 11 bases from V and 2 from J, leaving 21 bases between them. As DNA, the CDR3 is TGTGCCGGCGGGGGACACAGGGCCACAAACTATGGCTACACCTTC. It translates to CAGGGHRATNYGYTF.

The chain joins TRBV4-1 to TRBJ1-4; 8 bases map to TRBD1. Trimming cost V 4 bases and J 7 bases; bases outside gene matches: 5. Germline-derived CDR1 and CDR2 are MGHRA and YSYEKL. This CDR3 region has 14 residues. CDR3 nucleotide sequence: TGCGCCAGCAGCCTCAGGGGGCAGGGTGAAAAACTGTTTTTT. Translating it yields CASSLRGQGEKLFF.

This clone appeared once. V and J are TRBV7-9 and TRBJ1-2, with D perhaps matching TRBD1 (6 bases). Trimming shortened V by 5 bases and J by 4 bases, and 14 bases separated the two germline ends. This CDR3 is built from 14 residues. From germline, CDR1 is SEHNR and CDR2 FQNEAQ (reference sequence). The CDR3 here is CASSAYRETYGYTF. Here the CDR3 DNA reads TGTGCCAGCAGCGCATACAGGGAAACCTATGGCTACACCTTC. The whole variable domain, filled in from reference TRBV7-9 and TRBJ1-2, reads DTGVSQNPRHKITKRGQNVTFRCDPISEHNRLYWYRQTLGQGPEFLTYFQNEAQLEKSRLLSDRFSAERPKGSFSTLEIQRTEQGDSAMYLCASSAYRETYGYTFGSGTRLTVV.

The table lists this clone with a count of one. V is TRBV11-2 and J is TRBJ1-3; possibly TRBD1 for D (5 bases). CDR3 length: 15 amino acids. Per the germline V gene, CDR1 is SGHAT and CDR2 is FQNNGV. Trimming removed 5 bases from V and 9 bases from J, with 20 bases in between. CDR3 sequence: CASSQGRGGRGTIYF. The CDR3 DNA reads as TGTGCCAGCAGCCAGGGTCGGGGGGGTAGAGGCACCATATATTTT. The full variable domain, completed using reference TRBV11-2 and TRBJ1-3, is EAGVAQSPRYKIIEKRQSVAFWCNPISGHATLYWYQQILGQGPKLLIQFQNNGVVDDSQLPKDRFSAERLKGVDSTLKIQPAKLEDSAVYLCASSQGRGGRGTIYFGEGSWLTVV.

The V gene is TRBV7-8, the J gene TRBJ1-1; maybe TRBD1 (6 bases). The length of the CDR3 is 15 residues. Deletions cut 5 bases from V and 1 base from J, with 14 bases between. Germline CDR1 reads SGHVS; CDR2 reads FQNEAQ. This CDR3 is CASSKDSPPNTEAFF. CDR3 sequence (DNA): TGTGCCAGCAGCAAGGACAGTCCCCCGAACACTGAAGCTTTCTTT.

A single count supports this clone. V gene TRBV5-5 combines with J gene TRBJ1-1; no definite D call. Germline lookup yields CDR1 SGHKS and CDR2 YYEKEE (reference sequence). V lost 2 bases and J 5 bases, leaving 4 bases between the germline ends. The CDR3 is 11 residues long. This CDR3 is CASSLQTEAFF. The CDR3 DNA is TGTGCCAGCAGCTTACAGACTGAAGCTTTCTTT.

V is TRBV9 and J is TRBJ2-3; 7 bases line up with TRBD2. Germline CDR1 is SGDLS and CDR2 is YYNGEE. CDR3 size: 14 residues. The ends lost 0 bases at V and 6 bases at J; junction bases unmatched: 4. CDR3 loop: CASSVGEGLDTQYF. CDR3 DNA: TGTGCCAGCAGCGTAGGGGAGGGGTTGGATACGCAGTATTTT.

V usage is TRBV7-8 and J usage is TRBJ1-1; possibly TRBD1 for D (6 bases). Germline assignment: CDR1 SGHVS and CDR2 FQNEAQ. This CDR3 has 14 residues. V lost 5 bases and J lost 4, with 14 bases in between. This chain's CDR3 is CASSGGYRVTEAFF. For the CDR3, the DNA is TGTGCCAGCAGCGGAGGGTACAGGGTCACTGAAGCTTTCTTT. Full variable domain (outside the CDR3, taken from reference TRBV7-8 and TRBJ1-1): GAGVSQSPRYKVAKRGQDVALRCDPISGHVSLFWYQQALGQGPEFLTYFQNEAQLDKSGLPSDRFFAERPEGSVSTLKIQRTQQEDSAVYLCASSGGYRVTEAFFGQGTRLTVV.

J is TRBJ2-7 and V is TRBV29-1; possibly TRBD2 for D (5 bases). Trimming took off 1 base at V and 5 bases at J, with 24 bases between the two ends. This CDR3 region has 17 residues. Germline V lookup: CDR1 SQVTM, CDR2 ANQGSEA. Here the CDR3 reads CSVEVRGISAQSHEQYF. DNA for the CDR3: TGCAGCGTTGAAGTTCGGGGTATCTCCGCCCAGAGCCACGAGCAGTACTTC.

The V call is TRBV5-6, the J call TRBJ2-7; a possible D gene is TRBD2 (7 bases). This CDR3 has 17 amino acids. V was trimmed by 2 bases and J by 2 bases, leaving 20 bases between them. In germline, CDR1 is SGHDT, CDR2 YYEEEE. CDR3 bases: TGTGCCAGCAGCTTCAATGGTCTCCAGGGGACTACCTACGAGCAGTACTTC. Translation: CASSFNGLQGTTYEQYF.

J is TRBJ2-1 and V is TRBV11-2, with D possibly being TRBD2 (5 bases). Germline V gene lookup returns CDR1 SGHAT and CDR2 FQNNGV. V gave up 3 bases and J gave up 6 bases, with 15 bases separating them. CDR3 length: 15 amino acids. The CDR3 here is CASSLGSRYGNEQFF. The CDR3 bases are TGTGCCAGCAGCTTGGGGAGTCGCTACGGCAATGAGCAGTTCTTC. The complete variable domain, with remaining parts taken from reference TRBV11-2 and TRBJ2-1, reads EAGVAQSPRYKIIEKRQSVAFWCNPISGHATLYWYQQILGQGPKLLIQFQNNGVVDDSQLPKDRFSAERLKGVDSTLKIQPAKLEDSAVYLCASSLGSRYGNEQFFGPGTRLTVL.

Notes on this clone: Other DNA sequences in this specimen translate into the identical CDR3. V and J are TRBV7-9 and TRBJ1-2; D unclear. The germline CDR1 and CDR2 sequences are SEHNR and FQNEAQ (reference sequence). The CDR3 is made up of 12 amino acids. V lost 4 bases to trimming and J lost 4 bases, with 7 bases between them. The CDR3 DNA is TGTGCCAGCAGCTCCCGGGGCTATGGCTACACCTTC. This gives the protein CASSSRGYGYTF.

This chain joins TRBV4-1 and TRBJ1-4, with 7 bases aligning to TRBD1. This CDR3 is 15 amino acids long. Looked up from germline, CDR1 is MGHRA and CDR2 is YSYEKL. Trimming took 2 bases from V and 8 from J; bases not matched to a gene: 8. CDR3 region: CASSQNRGTDEKLFF. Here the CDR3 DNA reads TGCGCCAGCAGCCAAAACAGGGGAACAGACGAAAAACTGTTTTTT.

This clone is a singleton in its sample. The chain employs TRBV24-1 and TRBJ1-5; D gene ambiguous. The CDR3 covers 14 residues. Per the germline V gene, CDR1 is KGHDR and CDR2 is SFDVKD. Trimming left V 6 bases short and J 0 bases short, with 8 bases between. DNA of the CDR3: TGTGCCACCAGTACAGACAATAGCAATCAGCCCCAGCATTTT. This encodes CATSTDNSNQPQHF.

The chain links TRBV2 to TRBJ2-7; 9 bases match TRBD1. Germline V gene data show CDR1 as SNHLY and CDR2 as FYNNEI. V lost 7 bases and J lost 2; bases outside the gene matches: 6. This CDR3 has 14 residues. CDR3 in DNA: TGTGCCAGCATAACAGGGGGCACTACCTACGAGCAGTACTTC. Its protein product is CASITGGTTYEQYF. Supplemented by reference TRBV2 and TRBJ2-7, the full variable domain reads EPEVTQTPSHQVTQMGQEVILRCVPISNHLYFYWYRQILGQKVEFLVSFYNNEISEKSEIFDDQFSVERPDGSNFTLKIRSTKLEDSAMYFCASITGGTTYEQYFGPGTRLTVT.

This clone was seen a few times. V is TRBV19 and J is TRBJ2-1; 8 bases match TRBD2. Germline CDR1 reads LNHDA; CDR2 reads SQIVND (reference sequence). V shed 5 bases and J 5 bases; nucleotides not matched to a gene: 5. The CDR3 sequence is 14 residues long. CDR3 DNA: TGTGCCAGTAGTGTGACTAGCGATCACAATGAGCAGTTCTTC. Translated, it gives CASSVTSDHNEQFF.

In DNA, the CDR3 is TGTGCCAGCAGTGATCGGCAGGCGGGTGAAGCTTTCTTT. This encodes CASSDRQAGEAFF. The chain joins TRBV2 to TRBJ1-1; D gene uncertain. This CDR3 contains 13 residues. The germline gives CDR1 SNHLY, CDR2 FYNNEI. Between the trimmed V and J ends, which lost 3 bases and 7 bases, there was a span of 12 bases. Using reference TRBV2 and TRBJ1-1 for the parts outside the CDR3, the full variable domain is EPEVTQTPSHQVTQMGQEVILRCVPISNHLYFYWYRQILGQKVEFLVSFYNNEISEKSEIFDDQFSVERPDGSNFTLKIRSTKLEDSAMYFCASSDRQAGEAFFGQGTRLTVV.

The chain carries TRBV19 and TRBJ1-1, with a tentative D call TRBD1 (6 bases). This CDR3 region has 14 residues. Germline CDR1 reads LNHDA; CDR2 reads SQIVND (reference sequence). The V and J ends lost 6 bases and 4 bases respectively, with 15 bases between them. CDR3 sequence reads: CASRLTQGITEAFF. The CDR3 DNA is TGTGCCAGTAGACTAACACAGGGCATCACTGAAGCTTTCTTT.

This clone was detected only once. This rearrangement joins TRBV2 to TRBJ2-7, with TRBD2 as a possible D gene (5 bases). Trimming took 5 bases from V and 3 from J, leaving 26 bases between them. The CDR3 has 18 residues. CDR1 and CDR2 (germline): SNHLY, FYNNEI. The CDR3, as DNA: TGTGCCAGCAGTTCCCTCCCCCTATACGCGGGCCTCTTCTACGAGCAGTACTTC. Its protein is CASSSLPLYAGLFYEQYF. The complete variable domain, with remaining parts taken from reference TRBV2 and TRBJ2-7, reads EPEVTQTPSHQVTQMGQEVILRCVPISNHLYFYWYRQILGQKVEFLVSFYNNEISEKSEIFDDQFSVERPDGSNFTLKIRSTKLEDSAMYFCASSSLPLYAGLFYEQYFGPGTRLTVT.